The 20 T cell receptor beta chains listed next were all sequenced from one sample in a study of T cells after yellow fever vaccination. TCRdb re-called the 5' RACE reads through MiXCR, storing one row per CDR3 protein. The table includes about 330,000 distinct CDR3 sequences, roughly 6.8% detected once. Specimen: PBMCs, collected around 45 days after the first yellow fever vaccination. The receptor set was obtained from a man younger than 35 who received the YFV17D yellow fever vaccine.

Ten or more counts support this clonotype. V gene TRBV5-1 combines with J gene TRBJ2-3; D may be TRBD1 or TRBD2 (5 bases each). The CDR3 is 14 amino acids. The germline V gene encodes CDR1 SGHRS and CDR2 YFSETQ. Trimming left V 3 bases short and J 7 bases short, with 15 bases between. The CDR3 sequence: CASSSGTPGNTQYF. DNA of the CDR3: TGCGCCAGCAGCTCCGGGACGCCGGGAAATACGCAGTATTTT.

The chain has TRBV5-4 and TRBJ1-3, with TRBD1 identical over 10 bases. Germline trimming cut 1 base from V and 1 base from J; bases unmatched to any gene: 5. CDR3 length equals 17 residues. Germline CDR1 is SGHNT and CDR2 is YYREEE (reference sequence). The CDR3 loop reads CASSLRQGAVSGNTIYF. CDR3 sequence (DNA): TGTGCCAGCAGCTTGAGACAGGGGGCGGTGTCTGGAAACACCATATATTTT.

This clonotype was seen a few times. This sequence joins TRBV7-6 and TRBJ2-5; TRBD1 aligns across 7 bases. V shed 4 bases and J 7 bases; nucleotides not matched to a gene: 3. CDR1 is SGHVS, CDR2 FNYEAQ, per germline. CDR3 length: 12 amino acids. In DNA, the CDR3 is TGTGCCAGCAGCTCAGGGGGTGGGACCCAGTACTTC. Protein product: CASSSGGGTQYF.

This clonotype was detected only a few times. The genes are TRBV6-2 or TRBV6-3 and TRBJ2-2; 9 positions match TRBD2. J was trimmed by 2 bases and V by 2 bases; bases with no gene match: 12. The CDR3 is 19 amino acids. The germline gives CDR1 MNHEY, CDR2 SVGEGT. The CDR3 region has the DNA TGTGCCAGCAGTTACCCGATGACGAGCGGGGGGATTAACACCGGGGAGCTGTTTTTT. The encoded protein is CASSYPMTSGGINTGELFF.

This sequence joins TRBV7-9 and TRBJ1-3, with no clear D. Germline CDR1 reads SEHNR; CDR2 reads FQNEAQ (reference sequence). The V and J ends lost 10 bases and 4 bases respectively, with 8 bases between them. This CDR3 contains 11 residues. This CDR3 is CATALGNTIYF. The CDR3 DNA reads as TGTGCCACCGCCTTGGGAAACACCATATATTTT.

The chain has TRBV5-1 and TRBJ2-2; 9 bases are a match to TRBD1. Germline CDR1 and CDR2: SGHRS and YFSETQ. With V trimmed by 4 bases and J by 6 bases, 7 bases remained unmatched. This CDR3 is built from 15 residues. The CDR3 nucleotides are TGCGCCAGCAGCGCCGGGACAGGGCGAGCCGGGGAGCTGTTTTTT. This encodes CASSAGTGRAGELFF.

This clonotype was seen at least ten times. This rearrangement joins TRBV12-3 or TRBV12-4 to TRBJ2-7; TRBD1 or TRBD2 may be the D gene (5 bases each). This CDR3 is built from 14 residues. In DNA, the CDR3 is TGTGCCAGCAGTTTAGAGGGGAGCTCCTATGAGCAGTACGTC. It translates to CASSLEGSSYEQYV.

In this sample, this clonotype turned up many times. The chain combines TRBV4-1 with TRBJ2-3; D is uncertain. This CDR3 comprises 14 residues. Trimming pared 0 bases from V and 0 bases from J, leaving 4 bases between. Germline CDR1 reads MGHRA; CDR2 reads YSYEKL. CDR3: CASSQERSTDTQYF. For the CDR3, the DNA is TGCGCCAGCAGCCAAGAACGTAGCACAGATACGCAGTATTTT.

There are a few counts of this clonotype. The genes are TRBV4-1 and TRBJ1-6; D is perhaps TRBD1 (6 bases). The CDR3 length is 17 residues. CDR1 and CDR2 (germline): MGHRA, YSYEKL. The V end lost 2 bases, the J end lost 7 bases, and 18 bases lay between the germline ends. CDR3 nucleotide sequence: TGCGCCAGCAGCCAAAGACCCAGGGGTTCTGGAAATTCACCCCTCCACTTT. Protein: CASSQRPRGSGNSPLHF.

This clonotype showed up many times. The chain combines TRBV12-3 or TRBV12-4 with TRBJ1-1; possible D gene TRBD1, 5 bases. The CDR3 has 14 residues. V was shortened by 6 bases and J by 1 base, with 12 bases between the two germline ends. CDR3 loop: CASSLTGANTEAFF. DNA of the CDR3: TGTGCCAGCAGCTTAACTGGGGCGAACACTGAAGCTTTCTTT.

This clonotype was recorded a few times. The chain couples TRBV12-3 or TRBV12-4 to TRBJ2-1; D is unclear. The CDR3 spans 13 residues. Trimming removed 3 bases from V and 8 bases from J, with 11 bases in between. This CDR3 is CASSLDLVDEQFF. The CDR3 DNA sequence: TGTGCCAGCAGTTTGGACCTTGTGGATGAGCAGTTCTTC.

Many counts were recorded for this clonotype. This chain uses TRBV7-2 with TRBJ2-3; 9 nucleotides line up with TRBD1. The trim removed 3 bases at V and 6 bases at J, leaving 10 bases unmatched. The CDR3 has 16 residues. The germline V gene encodes CDR1 SGHTA and CDR2 FQGNSA. The CDR3 DNA follows: TGTGCCAGCAGCTTTGCCGGACAGGGGAATGTGGATACGCAGTATTTT. Translated: CASSFAGQGNVDTQYF.

This clonotype has a handful of counts. V gene TRBV7-2 combines with J gene TRBJ2-3; 9 bases align to TRBD2. V dropped 1 base and J dropped 7; count of bases not matched to a gene: 6. The CDR3 loop spans 15 amino acids. CDR1 is SGHTA and CDR2 is FQGNSA in the germline V gene. The CDR3 DNA sequence: TGTGCCAGCAGCTTAGTGGGCGGGGGGGCGTATACGCAGTATTTT. Translating gives CASSLVGGGAYTQYF.

In its sample, this clonotype was seen many times. The chain uses TRBV7-2 and TRBJ1-5; 7 nucleotides agree with TRBD1. The V segment lost 5 bases and the J segment 2 bases; nucleotides outside the gene matches: 3. CDR1 and CDR2 (germline): SGHTA, FQGNSA. The CDR3 length is 14 residues. CDR3 DNA: TGTGCCAGCAGCCTCGACAGGGGCAATCAGCCCCAGCATTTT. Protein product: CASSLDRGNQPQHF.

This clonotype came up many times. The genes are TRBV5-1 and TRBJ2-7, with D possibly being TRBD1 (5 bases). This CDR3 contains 12 residues. Trimming removed 0 bases at V and 8 bases at J, with 9 bases between. Germline-derived CDR1 and CDR2 are SGHRS and YFSETQ. CDR3 nucleotide sequence: TGCGCCAGCAGCTTGGCACAGGAGAAGCAGTACTTC. It translates to CASSLAQEKQYF.

The chain employs TRBV12-3 or TRBV12-4 and TRBJ2-6; unclear D gene. The V end lost 7 bases, the J end lost 4 bases, and 14 bases lay between the germline ends. CDR3 length: 15 amino acids. CDR3 nucleotides: TGTGCCAGCACCCGAGAAGGTGCAGGGGCCAACGTCCTGACTTTC. Translation gives CASTREGAGANVLTF.

This clonotype appeared many times. This chain links TRBV12-3 or TRBV12-4 with TRBJ2-1; D tentatively fits TRBD1 or TRBD2 (6 bases each). The length of the CDR3 is 14 residues. The V end was cut by 3 bases, the J end by 4 bases, with 10 bases between. Here the CDR3 reads CASSLSGAYNEQFF. CDR3 DNA: TGTGCCAGCAGTTTGTCGGGGGCTTACAATGAGCAGTTCTTC.

The sample holds a few counts of this clonotype. The rearrangement uses TRBV4-1 and TRBJ2-7; 10 bases fit TRBD1. The germline V gene has CDR1 MGHRA and CDR2 YSYEKL. The CDR3 consists of 14 residues. J was trimmed by 6 bases and V by 4 bases; bases with no gene match: 6. The CDR3 loop is CASSRDRGQLEQYF. The CDR3 DNA follows: TGCGCCAGCAGCCGCGACAGGGGGCAGCTCGAGCAGTACTTC.

V and J are TRBV5-1 and TRBJ2-7; unclear D gene. The V gene lost 1 base and the J gene lost 5 bases, with 13 bases spanning the gap. CDR3 length: 14 amino acids. The germline V gene encodes CDR1 SGHRS and CDR2 YFSETQ. The CDR3 sequence is CASSLNGPLDEQYF. The CDR3, as DNA: TGCGCCAGCAGCTTGAACGGTCCTTTGGACGAGCAGTACTTC.

Regarding this clonotype: The conserved phenylalanine or tryptophan is not found at the CDR3 terminus, so this likely reflects a read error. The V call is TRBV6-5, the J call TRBJ2-1; D uncertain. The CDR3 contains 12 residues. The germline gives CDR1 MNHEY, CDR2 SVGAGI. The V gene lost 0 bases and the J gene lost 7 bases, with 4 bases spanning the gap. The CDR3 sequence is CASSYSGNEQFS. As DNA, the CDR3 is TGTGCCAGCAGTTACTCAGGGAATGAGCAGTTCTCC.